This T cell receptor (beta chain) was identified in a study of low-dose radiotherapy and immunotherapy resistance in tumors. This clonotype was detected many times. V lost 5 bases and J lost 5, with 12 bases in between. The CDR3 totals 13 residues. The germline CDR1 and CDR2 sequences are SGHNT and YENEEA. Time point specified: before trial treatment. The study gave donors nivolumab, ipilimumab, aspirin, low-dose cyclophosphamide and low-dose radiotherapy. Alpha- and beta-chain coverage of first-strand cDNA came from TRAV- and TRBV-specific primers. TCRs were put through 20 to 25 PCR cycles of amplification with Phusion. A constant-region primer and the V-primer adapter served as the primer pair. TCRdb ran MiXCR on the reads and lists one entry per CDR3 protein. The table has 64,000 or so distinct CDR3 sequences, less than 40% seen once.

The clonotype was recovered from a female donor with ovarian cancer. The sample in question was PBMCs, obtained before treatment. V gene TRBV11-3 combines with J gene TRBJ2-5, with D perhaps matching TRBD1 (6 bases). CDR3 region: CASSRQAVETQYF. In DNA, the CDR3 is TGTGCCAGCAGCAGACAGGCGGTGGAGACCCAGTACTTC.